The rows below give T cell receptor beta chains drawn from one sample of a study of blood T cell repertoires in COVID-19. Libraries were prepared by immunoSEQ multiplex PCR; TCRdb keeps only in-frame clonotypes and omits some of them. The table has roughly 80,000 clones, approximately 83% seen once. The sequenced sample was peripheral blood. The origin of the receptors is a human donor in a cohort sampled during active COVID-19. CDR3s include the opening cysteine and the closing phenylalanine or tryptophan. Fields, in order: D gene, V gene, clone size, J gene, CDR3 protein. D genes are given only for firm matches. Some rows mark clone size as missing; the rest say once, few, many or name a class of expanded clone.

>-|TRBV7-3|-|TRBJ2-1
CASSLRETPYNEQFF
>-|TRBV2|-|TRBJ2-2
CASRTGSGELFF
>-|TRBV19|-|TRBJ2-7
CASMGRGIYEQYF
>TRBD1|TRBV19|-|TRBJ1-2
CASSVPGQRVPNYGYTF
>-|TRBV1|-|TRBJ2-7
CTSSQGNRQVGYEQYF
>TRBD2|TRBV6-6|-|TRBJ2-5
CASSSPGLASETQYF
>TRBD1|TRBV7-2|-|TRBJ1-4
CASSRDSNEKLFF
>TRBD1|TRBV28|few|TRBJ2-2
CASAQAPGQLTGELFF
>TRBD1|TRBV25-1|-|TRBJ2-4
CASSGTGDKNIQYF
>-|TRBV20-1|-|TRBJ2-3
CSARNADTQYF
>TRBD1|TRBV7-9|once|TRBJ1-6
CASSFRQGSYNSPLHF
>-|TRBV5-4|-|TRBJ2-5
CASSLGGGRRQETQYF
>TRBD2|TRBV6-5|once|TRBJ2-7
CASTPGLAGRYEQYF
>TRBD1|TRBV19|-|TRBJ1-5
CASSPPLLTGGNQPQHF
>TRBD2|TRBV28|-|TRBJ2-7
CASTGLAGRKGYEQYF
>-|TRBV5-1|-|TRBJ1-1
CASTGNTEAFF
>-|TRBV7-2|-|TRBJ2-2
CASSLLTSPDTGELFF
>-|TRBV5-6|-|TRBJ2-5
CASSLRSRRQETQYF
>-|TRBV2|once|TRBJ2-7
CASKGPGTYEQYF
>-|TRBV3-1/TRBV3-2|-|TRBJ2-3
CASSQDGRTSTDTQYF
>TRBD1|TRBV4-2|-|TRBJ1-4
CASETGTGNEKLFF
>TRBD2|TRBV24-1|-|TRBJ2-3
CATSDPGLAGTDTQYF
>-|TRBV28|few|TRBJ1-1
CASSLKAGEAFF
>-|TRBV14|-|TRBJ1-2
CASSQVRWGPLSVYTF
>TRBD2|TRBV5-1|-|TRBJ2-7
CASSLGPVAGAYEQYF
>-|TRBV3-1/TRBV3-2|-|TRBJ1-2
CASSQDSRAQGGYTF
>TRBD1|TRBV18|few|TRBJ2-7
CASSPRTGEGTYEQYF
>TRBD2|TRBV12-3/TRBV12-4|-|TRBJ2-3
CASSVQLAGGQYF
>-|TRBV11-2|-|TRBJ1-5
CASSLVGGGGQPQHF
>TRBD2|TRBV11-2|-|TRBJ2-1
CASSPPLAGYSYNEQFF
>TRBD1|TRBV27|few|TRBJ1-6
CASSAVTGVNSPLHF
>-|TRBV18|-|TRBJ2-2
CASSPLRPRDTGELFF
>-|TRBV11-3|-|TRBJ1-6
CASRAESYSSPLHF
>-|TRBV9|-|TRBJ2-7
CASSVVDSPYEQYF
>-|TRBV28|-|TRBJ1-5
CASKGGGQPQHF
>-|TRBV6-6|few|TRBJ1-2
CASGFTGVGSGYTF